This T cell receptor beta chain derives from a study of T cell responses to AZD1222 COVID-19 vaccine. In this sample, this clone turned up once. Its antigen is undetermined. Regarding the study as a whole: White British donors predominated, females outnumbered males, and clonal diversity was possibly underestimated. Repertoire sampling happened only post peak T cell response.

V dropped 4 bases and J dropped 5; count of bases not matched to a gene: 4. The CDR3 spans 13 residues. CDR1 and CDR2 from the germline V gene are SEHNR and FQNEAQ (reference sequence). Produced via immunoSEQ multiplex PCR; TCRdb's table is partial and in-frame only. This table has about 130,000 clones, roughly 94% appearing once. The V and J genes are TRBV7-9 and TRBJ2-7; TRBD1 aligns across 8 bases. This clonotype was sampled from an adult in good health. The material sequenced was peripheral blood, taken on day 0 of AZD1222 vaccination. The chain's CDR3 is CASSSRGPDEQYF. The DNA for the CDR3 is TGTGCCAGCAGCTCCAGGGGGCCGGACGAGCAGTACTTC.